Following are 3 T cell receptor beta chains from one sample sequenced in a study of blood T cell repertoires in COVID-19. The assay was immunoSEQ multiplex PCR, and TCRdb's table has in-frame clones only and misses some. This sample yields about 74,000 clones, of which almost 85% are seen a single time; around 8% belongs to the top ten. Sequenced sample: peripheral blood. The receptors originated from a man over 45 with active COVID-19.

V usage is TRBV11-2 and J usage is TRBJ2-3; D is perhaps TRBD1 (5 bases). Germline CDR1 SGHAT, CDR2 FQNNGV. V was pared by 5 bases and J by 6 bases, with 18 bases between. CDR3 length: 15 residues. The CDR3 is CASSPRPLDSDTQYF. The CDR3 region has the DNA TGTGCCAGCAGCCCCCGGCCCCTAGACAGTGATACGCAGTATTTT.

This clone has only one observation. The J gene is TRBJ2-2, the V gene TRBV7-9; D gene unclear. The V end lost 7 bases, the J end lost 0 bases, and 12 bases lay between the germline ends. The length of the CDR3 is 15 residues. Germline-derived CDR1 and CDR2 are SEHNR and FQNEAQ (reference sequence). This CDR3 is CASTQGPPNTGELFF. As DNA, the CDR3 is TGTGCCAGCACCCAAGGGCCCCCGAACACCGGGGAGCTGTTTTTT.

As concerns this clone: The conserved phenylalanine or tryptophan normally closing the CDR3 is absent here, so this likely arose from a read error. The limits of the CDR3 on the DNA are not certain, so only TCRdb's listed CDR3 is given. The chain combines TRBV18 with TRBJ2-2; TRBD2, as called in the table, went unchecked against the DNA. The CDR3 is 10 residues long, ends included. Germline V gene sequence: CDR1 KGHSH, CDR2 LQKENI. CDR3 in amino acids: CASSPPCGPC.